A single sample gave rise to the 29 T cell receptor beta chains below, sequenced in a study of T cells in Graves' hyperthyroidism and ophthalmopathy. Template material for amplifying TCR beta CDR3 regions consisted of RNA transcripts. The HTBI primer set was used in a first-round RT-PCR of the TCR CDR3. TCRdb recomputed calls from the multiplex PCR reads with MiXCR, one row per CDR3 protein. The repertoire holds 340,000 or so distinct CDR3 sequences, with 15% to 20% as singletons. The source material was blood. The source is a woman aged 45-59 years with Graves' hyperthyroidism.

The chain carries TRBV6-1 and TRBJ2-7; 7 bases are a match to TRBD1. V trimming: 6 bases; J trimming: 0 bases; junction bases outside the gene matches: 8. The CDR3 contains 15 residues. Germline V CDR1 and CDR2: MNHNS, SASEGT. This CDR3 is CASSNDRDGSYEQYF. Here the CDR3 DNA reads TGTGCCAGCAGCAACGACAGGGATGGCTCCTACGAGCAGTACTTC.

This chain joins TRBV10-3 and TRBJ2-1; D is ambiguous. Germline-derived CDR1 and CDR2 are ENHRY and SYGVKD. This CDR3 comprises 13 residues. V was cut by 2 bases and J by 7 bases, with 9 bases left in between. CDR3 coding DNA: TGTGCCATCAGTGAGGGGGATCCGAATGAGCAGTTCTTC. This encodes CAISEGDPNEQFF.

This clonotype was recorded a few times. The V call is TRBV6-1, the J call TRBJ1-2, with 8 nucleotides matching TRBD1. V lost 7 bases, J lost 6 bases, and 10 bases stayed unmatched. The germline CDR1 and CDR2 sequences are MNHNS and SASEGT. This CDR3 comprises 14 residues. The CDR3 here is CASKRQGWGDGYTF. The CDR3 nucleotides read TGTGCCAGCAAGCGACAGGGGTGGGGTGATGGCTACACCTTC.

This clonotype was detected only a few times. The chain links TRBV4-2 to TRBJ1-5; D not resolved. CDR1 is LGHNA and CDR2 is YNFKEQ in the germline V gene. This CDR3 has 18 residues. Trimming removed 4 bases at V and 3 bases at J, with 22 bases between. The CDR3 loop reads CASSPVVTSGRLNQPQHF. The CDR3 bases are TGTGCCAGCAGCCCTGTGGTGACATCCGGTCGCCTCAATCAGCCCCAGCATTTT.

A note on this clonotype: The junction departs from the called germline gene at one end, perhaps through a read error. This sequence joins TRBV6-1 and TRBJ2-1; D is unresolved. From germline, CDR1 is MNHNS and CDR2 SASEGT. This CDR3 has 12 amino acids. CDR3 coding DNA: TGTGCCACCAGTGATGGGCGCGGCGAGCAGTTCTTC. Encoded protein: CATSDGRGEQFF.

The rearrangement links TRBV29-1 to TRBJ2-2, with D unresolved. Trimming pared 3 bases from V and 4 bases from J, leaving 6 bases between. Germline V gene sequence: CDR1 SQVTM, CDR2 ANQGSEA. This CDR3 spans 12 amino acids. Written as DNA, the CDR3 is TGCAGCGTTGATAAGGGCACCGGGGAGCTGTTTTTT. Residues: CSVDKGTGELFF.

This clonotype has ten or more counts. The V gene is TRBV3-1, the J gene TRBJ1-1, with D possibly being TRBD1 (5 bases). Germline V gene lookup returns CDR1 LGHDT and CDR2 YNNKEL (reference sequence). Trimming removed 1 base at V and 5 bases at J, with 8 bases between. The CDR3 extends over 13 amino acids. The DNA of the CDR3 is TGTGCCAGCAGCCAAGTCGGGGGAACTGAAGCTTTCTTT. It specifies CASSQVGGTEAFF.

In its sample, this clonotype was seen a few times. The rearrangement links TRBV9 to TRBJ1-1, with D possibly being TRBD1 (6 bases). Between the trimmed V and J ends, which lost 0 bases and 3 bases, there was a span of 9 bases. The germline V gene encodes CDR1 SGDLS and CDR2 YYNGEE. The CDR3 is made up of 14 amino acids. Here the CDR3 reads CASSVVGGDTEAFF. As DNA, the CDR3 is TGTGCCAGCAGCGTAGTAGGGGGAGACACTGAAGCTTTCTTT.

Many counts were recorded for this clonotype. The V and J genes are TRBV28 and TRBJ2-2; D gene ambiguous. From germline, CDR1 is MDHEN and CDR2 SYDVKM. This CDR3 is built from 13 residues. V lost 8 bases to trimming and J lost 1 base, with 8 bases between them. Here the CDR3 reads CASQNGNTGELFF. The DNA of the CDR3 is TGTGCCAGCCAAAATGGGAACACCGGGGAGCTGTTTTTT.

Here the CDR3 reads CASSRGDRGYGYTF. The CDR3 DNA reads TGTGCCAGCAGCCGGGGGGATCGAGGCTATGGCTACACCTTC. The V and J genes are TRBV3-1 and TRBJ1-2, with D tentatively TRBD1 (5 bases). Germline loops: CDR1 LGHDT, CDR2 YNNKEL (reference sequence). V was cut by 4 bases and J by 4 bases, with 13 bases left in between. The CDR3 spans 14 residues.

This clonotype has only a few counts. This chain joins TRBV7-9 and TRBJ2-1; 7 nucleotides line up with TRBD2. The V gene end was trimmed by 4 bases and the J gene end by 6 bases; junction bases not matched to a gene: 6. Germline CDR1 SEHNR, CDR2 FQNEAQ (reference sequence). This CDR3 region has 14 residues. Here the CDR3 DNA reads TGTGCCAGCAGCTGGGGAGGGCCGTCCAATGAGCAGTTCTTC. Translating gives CASSWGGPSNEQFF. Based on the CDR3 plus reference TRBV7-9 and TRBJ2-1, the full variable domain is DTGVSQNPRHKITKRGQNVTFRCDPISEHNRLYWYRQTLGQGPEFLTYFQNEAQLEKSRLLSDRFSAERPKGSFSTLEIQRTEQGDSAMYLCASSWGGPSNEQFFGPGTRLTVL.

This clonotype was seen a handful of times. The chain recombines TRBV5-1 with TRBJ2-7; D not certain. V dropped 0 bases and J dropped 3 bases, with 10 bases sitting between them. CDR3 length: 14 residues. CDR1 is SGHRS and CDR2 is YFSETQ in the germline V gene. The CDR3 DNA reads as TGCGCCAGCAGCTTGGAAGGGAAAGGCTACGAGCAGTACTTC. Encoded protein: CASSLEGKGYEQYF.

This chain joins TRBV4-1 and TRBJ1-4, with a tentative D call TRBD1 (5 bases). In germline, CDR1 is MGHRA, CDR2 YSYEKL. The CDR3 extends over 14 amino acids. Trimming cost V 2 bases and J 6 bases, with 10 bases left between them. The CDR3 loop reads CASSQFAGDEKLFF. CDR3 in DNA: TGCGCCAGCAGCCAATTTGCGGGGGATGAAAAACTGTTTTTT.

In this sample, this clonotype turned up many times. The rearrangement uses TRBV28 and TRBJ2-5, with 8 positions matching TRBD1. V lost 4 bases to trimming and J lost 9 bases; unmatched junction nucleotides: 16. Germline-derived CDR1 and CDR2 are MDHEN and SYDVKM. CDR3 length equals 16 residues. The CDR3 reads CASSSHLRGRPGAQYF. The CDR3 DNA follows: TGTGCCAGCAGTTCTCACCTCAGGGGGCGGCCTGGGGCCCAGTACTTC.

Ten or more counts support this clonotype. The chain links TRBV28 to TRBJ2-3; possibly TRBD1 for D (5 bases). The CDR3 runs 14 residues. Germline-derived CDR1 and CDR2 are MDHEN and SYDVKM. V was trimmed by 5 bases and J by 3 bases, leaving 12 bases between them. The CDR3 DNA reads TGTGCCAGCAGTACGACAGCGATGACAGATACGCAGTATTTT. Encoded protein: CASSTTAMTDTQYF.

The chain uses TRBV12-3 or TRBV12-4 and TRBJ2-2; weak D call: TRBD2 (6 bases). Trimming cost V 0 bases and J 7 bases, with 12 bases left between them. There are 15 residues in the CDR3. The CDR3 region has the DNA TGTGCCAGCAGTTTAGCGCCGGAGGGCGGCGGGGAGCTGTTTTTT. Translating gives CASSLAPEGGGELFF.

The rearrangement links TRBV6-2 or TRBV6-3 to TRBJ2-1; 13 bases are shared with TRBD2. This CDR3 has 14 amino acids. V dropped 8 bases and J dropped 4; count of bases not matched to a gene: 2. Germline-derived CDR1 and CDR2 are MNHEY and SVGEGT. For the CDR3, the DNA is TGTGCCAGCCAGGGACTAGCGGGATACAATGAGCAGTTCTTC. Its protein is CASQGLAGYNEQFF.

This clonotype appeared a few times. The genes are TRBV5-1 and TRBJ1-2; possible D gene TRBD1, 5 bases. The CDR3 runs 15 residues. V dropped 6 bases and J dropped 6 bases, with 21 bases sitting between them. CDR1 and CDR2 from the germline V gene are SGHRS and YFSETQ. CDR3 sequence (DNA): TGCGCCAGCACCCCCATTCGGGGGGAGTTAGATGGCTACACCTTC. This gives the protein CASTPIRGELDGYTF.

Many counts were recorded for this clonotype. V is TRBV28 and J is TRBJ2-3, with 8 bases fitting TRBD1. The CDR3 spans 14 residues. Germline lookup yields CDR1 MDHEN and CDR2 SYDVKM. Losses at the gene ends were 5 bases for V and 4 bases for J; bases not matched to a gene: 5. CDR3 in amino acids: CASSLDRVSDTQYF. CDR3 DNA: TGTGCCAGCAGTCTGGACAGGGTGTCAGATACGCAGTATTTT. The full variable domain, completed using reference TRBV28 and TRBJ2-3, is DVKVTQSSRYLVKRTGEKVFLECVQDMDHENMFWYRQDPGLGLRLIYFSYDVKMKEKGDIPEGYSVSREKKERFSLILESASTNQTSMYLCASSLDRVSDTQYFGPGTRLTVL.

This clonotype came up a few times. The chain employs TRBV5-1 and TRBJ1-2; no reliable D call. The germline CDR1 and CDR2 sequences are SGHRS and YFSETQ. The CDR3 is 13 residues long. V was pared by 0 bases and J by 7 bases, with 10 bases between. The CDR3 spells CASSLAGTGGYTF. The CDR3 DNA is TGCGCCAGCAGCTTGGCAGGAACCGGTGGCTACACCTTC.

The J gene is TRBJ2-1, the V gene TRBV7-2; TRBD2 agrees at 12 bases. V was pared by 1 base and J by 1 base, with 8 bases of the junction left unmatched. There are 19 residues in the CDR3. The germline V gene encodes CDR1 SGHTA and CDR2 FQGNSA. CDR3 protein: CASSLGLAGDLRSYNEQFF. The CDR3 DNA reads TGTGCCAGCAGCTTAGGACTAGCGGGGGACCTGCGGTCCTACAATGAGCAGTTCTTC.

This clonotype was seen only a few times. The rearrangement uses TRBV12-3 or TRBV12-4 and TRBJ1-2; 11 bases fit TRBD1. CDR3 length equals 13 residues. The trim removed 6 bases at V and 7 bases at J, leaving 4 bases unmatched. The CDR3 spells CASSGQGAGGYTF. Written as DNA, the CDR3 is TGTGCCAGCAGCGGACAGGGGGCGGGTGGCTACACCTTC.

V gene TRBV20-1 combines with J gene TRBJ2-7; TRBD2 agrees at 7 bases. V gave up 5 bases and J gave up 7 bases; unmatched junction bases: 11. Germline CDR1 is DFQATT and CDR2 is SNEGSKA (reference sequence). The CDR3 has 13 residues. CDR3 amino acids: CSASRGLVSEQYF. CDR3 DNA: TGCAGTGCTTCGAGAGGACTAGTTAGTGAGCAGTACTTC.

The CDR3 sequence: CASSWSSGANTGELFF. CDR3 bases: TGTGCCAGCAGCTGGTCTAGCGGGGCGAACACCGGGGAGCTGTTTTTT. This chain joins TRBV11-2 and TRBJ2-2; the match to TRBD2 covers 9 bases. The germline V gene has CDR1 SGHAT and CDR2 FQNNGV. This CDR3 has 16 amino acids. Trimming at V came to 4 bases and at J to 0 bases, leaving 3 bases not matched to a gene. Drawing the rest from reference TRBV11-2 and TRBJ2-2, the complete variable domain is EAGVAQSPRYKIIEKRQSVAFWCNPISGHATLYWYQQILGQGPKLLIQFQNNGVVDDSQLPKDRFSAERLKGVDSTLKIQPAKLEDSAVYLCASSWSSGANTGELFFGEGSRLTVL.

This clonotype was seen a few times. The chain couples TRBV11-1 to TRBJ2-7; TRBD2 aligns across 10 bases. The germline V gene has CDR1 SGHAT and CDR2 FQDESV (reference sequence). J was trimmed by 3 bases and V by 2 bases; bases with no gene match: 1. The length of the CDR3 is 14 residues. The CDR3 DNA reads TGTGCCAGCAGCTTACTAGCGGGAGACTACGAGCAGTACTTC. Translation: CASSLLAGDYEQYF.

There are a few counts of this clonotype. V and J are TRBV19 and TRBJ1-2; TRBD1 might be the D (6 bases). The CDR3 runs to 15 residues. The V end lost 5 bases, the J end lost 1 base, and 14 bases lay between the germline ends. In germline, CDR1 is LNHDA, CDR2 SQIVND (reference sequence). CDR3 DNA: TGTGCCAGTAGTCTCGGACAGACTCTTAACTATGGCTACACCTTC. Translation gives CASSLGQTLNYGYTF.

The rearrangement joins TRBV29-1 to TRBJ2-7; possibly TRBD1 for D (5 bases). The CDR3 consists of 14 residues. The germline gives CDR1 SQVTM, CDR2 ANQGSEA. Trimming stripped 0 bases from V and 3 bases from J, with 12 bases between. CDR3 DNA: TGCAGCGTTGAAGATCCTCACAGGAGCTACGAGCAGTACTTC. This sequence encodes CSVEDPHRSYEQYF.

The CDR3 here is CASSYRDSYGYTF. CDR3 nucleotide sequence: TGTGCCAGCAGTTACCGGGACAGCTATGGCTACACCTTC. The rearrangement links TRBV6-5 to TRBJ1-2, with 7 positions matching TRBD1. V lost 2 bases and J lost 4; bases outside the gene matches: 1. Germline CDR1 is MNHEY and CDR2 is SVGAGI. There are 13 residues in the CDR3.

This clonotype was seen a few times. V gene TRBV5-1 combines with J gene TRBJ1-2, with 7 bases fitting TRBD1. This CDR3 has 16 amino acids. The trim removed 6 bases at V and 4 bases at J, leaving 15 bases unmatched. Per the germline V gene, CDR1 is SGHRS and CDR2 is YFSETQ. The CDR3: CASTQSTGVSVYGYTF. CDR3 DNA sequence: TGCGCCAGCACTCAATCCACAGGGGTATCTGTCTATGGCTACACCTTC. The full variable domain, rest sourced from reference TRBV5-1 and TRBJ1-2, is KAGVTQTPRYLIKTRGQQVTLSCSPISGHRSVSWYQQTPGQGLQFLFEYFSETQRNKGNFPGRFSGRQFSNSRSEMNVSTLELGDSALYLCASTQSTGVSVYGYTFGSGTRLTVV.